This record looks at one TCR beta chain sequence and its context. The sample originates from a study of blood T cell repertoires in COVID-19. This CDR3 is 13 amino acids long. Trimming shortened V by 3 bases and J by 13 bases, and 13 bases separated the two germline ends. CDR1 and CDR2 (germline): MDHEN, SYDVKM. Sequencing was performed with immunoSEQ multiplex PCR; in TCRdb, only in-frame clones are kept and a portion is missing. The sample yields 25,000 to 30,000 clones, more than 70% seen once. This receptor was taken from a boy aged 2 to 10 with active or convalescent COVID-19. Sequencing was performed on peripheral blood. The V gene is TRBV28, the J gene TRBJ1-6; D ambiguous. The CDR3 nucleotides read TGTGCCAGCAGTTTCCTTCAGGCAAGGCCCCTCCACTTT. It translates to CASSFLQARPLHF.